Sequencing of this T cell receptor beta chain was carried out in a study of T cells in Graves' hyperthyroidism and ophthalmopathy. This clonotype appeared a few times. Using RNA transcripts as the source, TCR beta CDR3 regions were amplified. The study used the HTBI primer set for a first-round RT-PCR of the TCR CDR3. Each CDR3 protein is one row after TCRdb ran MiXCR on the multiplex PCR reads. The data contain roughly 700,000 distinct CDR3 sequences, roughly 17% of them singletons. In germline, CDR1 is KGHSH, CDR2 LQKENI. V trimming: 2 bases; J trimming: 3 bases; junction bases outside the gene matches: 15. This CDR3 spans 18 amino acids.

The sequencing input was blood. This chain joins TRBV18 and TRBJ2-5; 7 bases are a match to TRBD1. The TCR originated in a man aged 50 to 59 with Graves' hyperthyroidism. The CDR3: CASSPNPFDRAVEETQYF. CDR3 coding DNA: TGTGCCAGCTCACCAAACCCCTTTGACAGGGCCGTGGAAGAGACCCAGTACTTC.